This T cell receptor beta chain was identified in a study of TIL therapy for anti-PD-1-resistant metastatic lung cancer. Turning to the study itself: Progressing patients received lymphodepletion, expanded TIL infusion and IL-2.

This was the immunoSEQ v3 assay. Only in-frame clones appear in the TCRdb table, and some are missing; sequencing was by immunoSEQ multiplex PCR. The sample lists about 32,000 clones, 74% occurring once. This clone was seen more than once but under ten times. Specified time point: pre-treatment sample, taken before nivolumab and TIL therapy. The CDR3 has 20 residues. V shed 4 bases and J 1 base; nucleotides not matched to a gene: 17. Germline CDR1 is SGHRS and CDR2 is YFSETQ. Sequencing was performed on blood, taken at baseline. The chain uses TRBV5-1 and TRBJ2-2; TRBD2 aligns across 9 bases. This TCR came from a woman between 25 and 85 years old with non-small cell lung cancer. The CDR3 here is CASSLGYALAGAGNTGELFF. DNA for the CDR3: TGCGCCAGCAGCCTCGGATACGCTTTAGCGGGAGCGGGGAACACCGGGGAGCTGTTTTTT.